Sequencing of this T cell receptor beta chain was carried out in a study of blood T cell repertoires in COVID-19 (dated by TCRdb to 2018 to 2021). With respect to the entire study: Collaborator samples came from the United States, Italy and Spain and covered acute and convalescent phases of COVID-19. A freely available public database, intended as a resource for researchers studying the immune response to SARS-CoV-2, is where the repertoires were released. Subjects who had been exposed to COVID-19, were actively infected with it, or had recovered from it provided the deeply sampled blood TCRbeta repertoires that made up the dataset. Where available, HLA class I and class II types were taken from metadata supplied by the sample provider and were not determined by assay-based typing. The samples were drawn from the first 160 participants of the ongoing ImmuneRACE study and from over 950 subjects provided by 6 global collaborators. The prospective study material was composed of cDNA or gDNA derived from T cells, B-cell-depleted T cells, or PBMCs. A de-identified subject ID, COVID-19 status, age in years and sex were almost always included in the sample metadata. The paper as a whole reports these results and caveats: How much clinical and demographic metadata was included differed by source and by participant, and the metadata was provided uncurated.

TCRbeta CDR3 regions were amplified from genomic DNA using the immunoSEQ Assay, a bias-controlled multiplex PCR. In the paper's pipeline: The number of nucleated cells in each sample was estimated from the amplification of reference gene primers within the assay. To quantify the absolute abundance of each unique TCRbeta CDR3 rearrangement, sequence reads were collapsed and filtered. For each sample, productive Simpson clonality was calculated by taking the square root of Simpson's diversity index across productive rearrangements. TCRdb obtained this table from immuneACCESS and retained in-frame rearrangements with V and J assigned. These tables miss some clones; where compared with another copy, unresolved V genes account for less than half of the shortfall, and the remainder is unexplained. V, J and clone size are those of that table, while D and trimming were read from the DNA. The sample records approximately 180,000 clones, more than 75% of which are singletons. The ten most abundant clones make up 15% to 20% of the sample.

A note on this clone: It has no known antigen specificity. Per-nucleotide qualities are absent, and no much larger clonotype sits a single base away.

In Seattle, one collaborating source enrolled patients while the infection was active and tracked those patients longitudinally over the course of disease. Each collaborating institution followed its own protocols to collect whole blood in K2EDTA tubes. For TCRbeta analysis, collaborators shipped samples in one of three forms: frozen whole blood, isolated PBMCs, or DNA extracted from either of those sample types. Via the germline V gene, CDR1 is KGHSH and CDR2 LQKENI. V is reduced by 3 bases and J by 5 bases, leaving a spacing of 7 bases between them. Including cysteine and phenylalanine, the CDR3 has 12 amino acids. The entry retains the CDR3 DNA only, 36 bases that are in frame from base 1.

The rearrangement combines TRBV18 with TRBJ1-1; tentative D gene TRBD1, with 6 bases matching. This TCR was sampled from a person aged 65-85 years with COVID-19, enrolled during active disease. Material: peripheral blood. In nucleotide form, the sequence is TGTGCCAGCTCACCGCAGGGGACTGAAGCTTTCTTT. The encoded protein is CASSPQGTEAFF. With the portions outside the CDR3 filled from the reference TRBV18 and TRBJ1-1 genes, the complete variable region becomes NAGVMQNPRHLVRRRGQEARLRCSPMKGHSHVYWYRQLPEEGLKFMVYLQKENIIDESGMPKERFSAEFPKEGPSILRIQQVVRGDSAAYFCASSPQGTEAFFGQGTRLTVV.